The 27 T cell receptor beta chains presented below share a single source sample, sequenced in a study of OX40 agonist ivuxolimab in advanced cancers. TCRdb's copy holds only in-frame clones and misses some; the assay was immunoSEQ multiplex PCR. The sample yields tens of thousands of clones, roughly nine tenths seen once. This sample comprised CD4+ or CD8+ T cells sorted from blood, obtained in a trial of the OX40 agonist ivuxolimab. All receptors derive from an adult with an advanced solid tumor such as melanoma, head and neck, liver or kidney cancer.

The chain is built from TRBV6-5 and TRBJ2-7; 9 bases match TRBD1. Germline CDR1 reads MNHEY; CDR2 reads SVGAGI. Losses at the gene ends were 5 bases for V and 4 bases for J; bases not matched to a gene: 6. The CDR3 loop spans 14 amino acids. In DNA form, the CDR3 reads TGTGCCAGCAGTCCCGGACAGGGGTTGTACGAGCAGTACTTC. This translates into CASSPGQGLYEQYF.

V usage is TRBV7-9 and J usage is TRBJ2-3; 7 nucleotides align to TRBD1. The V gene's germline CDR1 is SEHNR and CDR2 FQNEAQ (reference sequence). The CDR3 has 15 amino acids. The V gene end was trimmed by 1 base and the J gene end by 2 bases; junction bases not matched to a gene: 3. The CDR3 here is CASSLVTGSTDTQYF. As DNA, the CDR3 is TGTGCCAGCAGCTTAGTGACAGGGTCCACAGATACGCAGTATTTT.

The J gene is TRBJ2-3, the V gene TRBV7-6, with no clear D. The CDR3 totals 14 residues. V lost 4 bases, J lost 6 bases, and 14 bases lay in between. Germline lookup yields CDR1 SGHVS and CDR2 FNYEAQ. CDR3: CASSSTSRRDTQYF. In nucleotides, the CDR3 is TGTGCCAGCAGCTCCACCTCAAGACGCGATACGCAGTATTTT.

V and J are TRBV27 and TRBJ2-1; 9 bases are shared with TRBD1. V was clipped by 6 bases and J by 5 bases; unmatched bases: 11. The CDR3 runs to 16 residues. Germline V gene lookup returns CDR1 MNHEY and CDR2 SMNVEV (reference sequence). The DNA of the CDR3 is TGTGCCAGCAGAATCTCGCCGGGACAGGGACACAATGAGCAGTTCTTC. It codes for CASRISPGQGHNEQFF.

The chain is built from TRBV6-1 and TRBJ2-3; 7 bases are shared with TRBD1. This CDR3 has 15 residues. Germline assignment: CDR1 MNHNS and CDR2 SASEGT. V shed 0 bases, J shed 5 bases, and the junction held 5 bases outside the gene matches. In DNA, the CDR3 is TGTGCCAGCAGTGAAGCAGGGGGCCGCGGAGATACGCAGTATTTT. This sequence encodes CASSEAGGRGDTQYF.

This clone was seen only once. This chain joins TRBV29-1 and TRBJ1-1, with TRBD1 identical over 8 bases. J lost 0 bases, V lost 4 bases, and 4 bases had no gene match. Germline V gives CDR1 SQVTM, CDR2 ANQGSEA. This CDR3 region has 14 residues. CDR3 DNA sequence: TGCAGCGTTGTGTCAGGGGGCATGAACACTGAAGCTTTCTTT. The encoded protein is CSVVSGGMNTEAFF.

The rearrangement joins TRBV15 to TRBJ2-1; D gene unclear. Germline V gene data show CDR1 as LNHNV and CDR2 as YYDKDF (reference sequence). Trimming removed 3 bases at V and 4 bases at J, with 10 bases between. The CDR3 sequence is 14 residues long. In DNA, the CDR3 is TGTGCCACCAGCAGGGAAACCATATACAATGAGCAGTTCTTC. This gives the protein CATSRETIYNEQFF.

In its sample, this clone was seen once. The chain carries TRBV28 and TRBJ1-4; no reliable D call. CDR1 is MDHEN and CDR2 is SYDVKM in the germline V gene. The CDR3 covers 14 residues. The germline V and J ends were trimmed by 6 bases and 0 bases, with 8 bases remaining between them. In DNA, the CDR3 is TGTGCCAGCAGAAGACATTCAACTAATGAAAAACTGTTTTTT. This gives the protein CASRRHSTNEKLFF.

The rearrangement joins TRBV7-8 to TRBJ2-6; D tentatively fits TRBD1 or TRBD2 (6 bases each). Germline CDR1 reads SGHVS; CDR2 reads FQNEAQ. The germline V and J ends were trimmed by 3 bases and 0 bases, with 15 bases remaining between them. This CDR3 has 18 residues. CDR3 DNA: TGTGCCAGCAGCTTTTTAACAGGGAGGTTCTCTGGGGCCAACGTCCTGACTTTC. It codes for CASSFLTGRFSGANVLTF.

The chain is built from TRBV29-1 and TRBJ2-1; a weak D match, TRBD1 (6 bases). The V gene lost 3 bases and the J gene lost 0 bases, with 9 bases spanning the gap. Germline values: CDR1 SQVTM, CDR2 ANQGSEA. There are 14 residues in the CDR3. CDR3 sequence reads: CSVEQGSSYNEQFF. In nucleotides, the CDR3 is TGCAGCGTTGAGCAGGGGAGCTCCTACAATGAGCAGTTCTTC.

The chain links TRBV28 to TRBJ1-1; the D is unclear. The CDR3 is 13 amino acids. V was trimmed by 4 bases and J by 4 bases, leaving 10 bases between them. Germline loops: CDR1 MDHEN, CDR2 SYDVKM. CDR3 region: CASSSDGITEAFF. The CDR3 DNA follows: TGTGCCAGCAGTTCAGACGGGATCACTGAAGCTTTCTTT.

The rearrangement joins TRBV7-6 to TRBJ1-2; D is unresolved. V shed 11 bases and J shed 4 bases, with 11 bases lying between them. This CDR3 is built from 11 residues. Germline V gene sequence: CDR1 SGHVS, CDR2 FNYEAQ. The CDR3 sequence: CAYWAGYGYTF. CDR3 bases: TGTGCCTACTGGGCAGGCTATGGCTACACCTTC.

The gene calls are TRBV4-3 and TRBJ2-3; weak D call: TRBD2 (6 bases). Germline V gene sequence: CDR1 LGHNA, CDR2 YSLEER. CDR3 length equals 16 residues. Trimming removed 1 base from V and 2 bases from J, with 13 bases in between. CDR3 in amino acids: CASSQGSGTSTDTQYF. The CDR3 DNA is TGCGCCAGCAGCCAAGGGTCCGGGACTTCCACAGATACGCAGTATTTT.

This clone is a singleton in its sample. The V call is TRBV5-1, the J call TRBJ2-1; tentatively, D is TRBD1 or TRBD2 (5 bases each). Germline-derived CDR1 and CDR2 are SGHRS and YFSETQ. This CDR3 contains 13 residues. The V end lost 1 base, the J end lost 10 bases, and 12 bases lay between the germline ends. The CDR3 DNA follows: TGCGCCAGCAGCTTGAATGGGGGATGGGAGCAGTTCTTC. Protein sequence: CASSLNGGWEQFF.

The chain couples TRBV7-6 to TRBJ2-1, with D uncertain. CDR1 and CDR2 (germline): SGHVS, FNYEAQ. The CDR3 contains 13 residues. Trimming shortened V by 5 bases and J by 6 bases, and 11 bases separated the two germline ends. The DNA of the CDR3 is TGTGCCAGCAGCCCCCCCTCCGCCAATGAGCAGTTCTTC. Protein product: CASSPPSANEQFF.

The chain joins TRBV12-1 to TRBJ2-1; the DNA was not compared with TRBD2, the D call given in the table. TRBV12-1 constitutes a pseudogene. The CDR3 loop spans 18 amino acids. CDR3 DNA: TGTGCCAGCAGCTTTAGACTAGCGGGGGGCCTGCCCTACAATGAGCAGTTCTTC. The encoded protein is CASSFRLAGGLPYNEQFF.

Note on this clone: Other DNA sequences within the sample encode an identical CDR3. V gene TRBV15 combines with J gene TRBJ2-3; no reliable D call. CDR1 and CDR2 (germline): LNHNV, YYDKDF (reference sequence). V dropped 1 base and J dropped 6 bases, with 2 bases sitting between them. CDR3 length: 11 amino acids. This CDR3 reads CATSRGDTQYF. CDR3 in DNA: TGTGCCACCAGCAGAGGGGATACGCAGTATTTT.

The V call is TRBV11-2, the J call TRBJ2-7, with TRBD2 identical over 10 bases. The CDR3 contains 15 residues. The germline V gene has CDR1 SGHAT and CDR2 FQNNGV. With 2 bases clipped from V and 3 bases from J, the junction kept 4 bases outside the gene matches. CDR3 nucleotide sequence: TGTGCCAGCAGCTTACTGAGGACTAGCGGCTACGAGCAGTACTTC. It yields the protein CASSLLRTSGYEQYF.

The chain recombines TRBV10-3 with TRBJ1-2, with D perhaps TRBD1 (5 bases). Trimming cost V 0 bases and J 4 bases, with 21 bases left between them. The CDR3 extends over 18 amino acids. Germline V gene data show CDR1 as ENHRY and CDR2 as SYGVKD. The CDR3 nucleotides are TGTGCCATCAGTGAGTCGTTCAGTCGGCCTACTGGGGGCTATGGCTACACCTTC. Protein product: CAISESFSRPTGGYGYTF.

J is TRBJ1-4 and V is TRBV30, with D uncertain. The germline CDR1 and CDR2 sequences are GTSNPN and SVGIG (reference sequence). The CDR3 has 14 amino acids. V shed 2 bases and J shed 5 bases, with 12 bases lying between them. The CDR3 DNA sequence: TGTGCCTGGAGTTGGGGTCTGACGAATGAAAAACTGTTTTTT. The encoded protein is CAWSWGLTNEKLFF.

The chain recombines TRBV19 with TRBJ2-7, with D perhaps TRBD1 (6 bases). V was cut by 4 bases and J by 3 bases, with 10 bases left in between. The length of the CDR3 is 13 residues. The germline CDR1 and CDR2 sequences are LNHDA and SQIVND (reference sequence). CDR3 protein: CASSTGAGYEQYV. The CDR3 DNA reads TGTGCCAGTAGTACAGGGGCAGGCTACGAGCAGTACGTC.

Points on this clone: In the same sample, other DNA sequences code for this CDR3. The DNA of the CDR3 is TGTGCCAGCAGTTTTACAGGCACTGAAGCTTTCTTT. Translation: CASSFTGTEAFF. This rearrangement joins TRBV27 to TRBJ1-1; a possible D gene is TRBD1 (5 bases). This CDR3 spans 12 amino acids. CDR1 and CDR2 from the germline V gene are MNHEY and SMNVEV (reference sequence). V lost 3 bases and J lost 4, with 6 bases in between.

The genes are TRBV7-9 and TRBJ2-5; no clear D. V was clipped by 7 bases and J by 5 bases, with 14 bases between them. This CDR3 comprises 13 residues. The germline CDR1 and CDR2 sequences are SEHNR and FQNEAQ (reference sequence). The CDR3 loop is CASTPTVGETQYF. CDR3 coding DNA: TGTGCCAGCACCCCAACCGTCGGGGAGACCCAGTACTTC.

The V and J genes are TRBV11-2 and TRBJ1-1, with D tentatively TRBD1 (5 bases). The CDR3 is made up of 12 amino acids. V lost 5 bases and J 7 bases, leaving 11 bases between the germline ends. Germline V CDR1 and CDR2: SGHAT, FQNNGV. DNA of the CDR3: TGTGCCAGCAGCACCGGGGGGGGTGAAGCTTTCTTT. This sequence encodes CASSTGGGEAFF. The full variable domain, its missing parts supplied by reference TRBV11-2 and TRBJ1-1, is EAGVAQSPRYKIIEKRQSVAFWCNPISGHATLYWYQQILGQGPKLLIQFQNNGVVDDSQLPKDRFSAERLKGVDSTLKIQPAKLEDSAVYLCASSTGGGEAFFGQGTRLTVV.

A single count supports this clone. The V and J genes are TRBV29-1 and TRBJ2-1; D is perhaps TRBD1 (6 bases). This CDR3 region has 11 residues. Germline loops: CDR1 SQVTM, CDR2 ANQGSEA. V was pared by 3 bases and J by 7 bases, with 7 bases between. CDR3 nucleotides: TGCAGCGTTGAGAGGGGGAATGAGCAGTTCTTC. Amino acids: CSVERGNEQFF.

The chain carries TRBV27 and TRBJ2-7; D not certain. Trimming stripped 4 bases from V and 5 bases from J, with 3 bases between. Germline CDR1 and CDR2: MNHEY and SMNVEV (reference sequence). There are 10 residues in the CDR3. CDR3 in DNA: TGTGCCAGCAGTTACCACGAGCAGTACTTC. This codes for CASSYHEQYF.

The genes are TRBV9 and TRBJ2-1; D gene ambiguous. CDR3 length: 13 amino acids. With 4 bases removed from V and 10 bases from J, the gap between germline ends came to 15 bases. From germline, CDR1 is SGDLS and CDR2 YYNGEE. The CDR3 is CASSPPSEPEQFF. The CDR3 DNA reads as TGTGCCAGCAGCCCCCCCAGCGAGCCCGAGCAGTTCTTC.